This T cell receptor beta chain was obtained from a study of shared clonotypes between healthy human individuals. None of the donors, who were healthy HIV-negative adults, had recently had acute infections or vaccinations. The study drew all its donors from Caucasian adults living in Nashville, Tennessee. How the authors handled the data: Owing to the provision of junction-only sequences devoid of quality scores by immunoSEQ, filtering differed. Data came from immunoSEQ multiplex PCR; TCRdb stores just in-frame clones and leaves some out. V and J calls and clone size come straight from that table; D and trimming were deduced from the DNA. The repertoire holds about 490,000 clones, with approximately 80% as singletons. The germline V gene encodes CDR1 MNHNY and CDR2 SVGAGI (reference sequence). Trimming removed 7 bases from V and 10 bases from J; junction bases left unmatched: 7. The CDR3 has 13 amino acids.

The receptor was isolated from a woman aged 40 to 50 in good health. Some clones in this sample may be carry-over from other donors' samples. The chain recombines TRBV6-6 with TRBJ2-1; 10 bases agree with TRBD2. The sequenced sample consisted of PBMCs. The CDR3 reads CASTTGTSAEQFF. Written as DNA, the CDR3 is TGTGCCAGCACAACCGGGACTAGCGCCGAGCAGTTCTTC.